The 23 T cell receptor beta chains below were found in one sample sequenced in a study of blood T cell repertoires in COVID-19. TCRdb's copy holds only in-frame clones and misses some; the assay was immunoSEQ multiplex PCR. This sample has some 250,000 clones, with around 89% found just once. The sample taken for sequencing was PBMCs or T cells enriched from blood (not recorded which). The source of these receptors is a man aged 35 to 55 who had recovered from COVID-19.

The chain has TRBV13 and TRBJ2-7; TRBD1 matches at 8 bases. The CDR3 spans 16 residues. Looked up from germline, CDR1 is PRHDT and CDR2 is FYEKMQ (reference sequence). Trimming cost V 5 bases and J 2 bases; bases outside gene matches: 11. The CDR3 spells CASSTLDRVGAYEQYF. CDR3 nucleotides: TGTGCCAGCAGCACCTTGGACAGGGTCGGCGCCTACGAGCAGTACTTC.

J is TRBJ2-1 and V is TRBV11-2; TRBD1 might be the D (5 bases). The CDR3 loop spans 17 amino acids. CDR1 and CDR2 (germline): SGHAT, FQNNGV. V lost 5 bases, J lost 4 bases, and 21 bases lay in between. The CDR3 nucleotides read TGTGCCAGCAGCCGGATGATTAGGGGCCGCGATTACAATGAGCAGTTCTTC. Translated, it gives CASSRMIRGRDYNEQFF.

The chain joins TRBV5-1 to TRBJ2-1, with a tentative D call TRBD1 (6 bases). V was cut by 0 bases and J by 7 bases, with 20 bases left in between. The CDR3 extends over 17 amino acids. Germline V gene data show CDR1 as SGHRS and CDR2 as YFSETQ. In DNA form, the CDR3 reads TGCGCCAGCAGCTTGGATTTAGGGCAGGGGCCACCGAATGAGCAGTTCTTC. Protein product: CASSLDLGQGPPNEQFF.

The chain joins TRBV9 to TRBJ2-1, with D possibly TRBD2 on 5 matching bases. The germline V and J ends were trimmed by 0 bases and 4 bases, with 14 bases remaining between them. Per the germline V gene, CDR1 is SGDLS and CDR2 is YYNGEE. CDR3 size: 16 residues. The CDR3 protein is CASSVEGAVGYNEQFF. CDR3 nucleotides: TGTGCCAGCAGCGTAGAGGGAGCGGTAGGGTACAATGAGCAGTTCTTC.

The chain links TRBV9 to TRBJ2-1; 9 nucleotides line up with TRBD1. This CDR3 contains 19 residues. J lost 4 bases, V lost 3 bases, and 17 bases had no gene match. Germline CDR1 reads SGDLS; CDR2 reads YYNGEE. The CDR3 protein is CASSAGTGGRGVRYNEQFF. The DNA of the CDR3 is TGTGCCAGCAGCGCCGGAACAGGGGGCAGGGGCGTCCGGTACAATGAGCAGTTCTTC.

The chain carries TRBV20-1 and TRBJ1-1; 7 positions match TRBD1. After removal of 6 bases from V and 6 bases from J, the junction contained 4 bases not matched to a gene. This CDR3 is 11 amino acids long. The germline CDR1 and CDR2 sequences are DFQATT and SNEGSKA (reference sequence). Written as DNA, the CDR3 is TGCAGTGCGACAGGGTTGGCTGAAGCTTTCTTT. Its translation is CSATGLAEAFF.

The rearrangement joins TRBV10-2 to TRBJ1-1; the match to TRBD1 covers 7 bases. V lost 5 bases to trimming and J lost 7 bases; unmatched junction nucleotides: 19. CDR1 WSHSY and CDR2 SAAADI come from the germline V gene. The CDR3 loop spans 17 amino acids. CDR3 in DNA: TGCGCCAGCAGTCGGGACAGCCGAGCACAGAGAGTCGGTGAAGCTTTCTTT. It yields the protein CASSRDSRAQRVGEAFF.

This clone was recorded once. V is TRBV4-2 and J is TRBJ2-1; D may be TRBD2 (7 bases). CDR3 length: 16 residues. The V gene lost 2 bases and the J gene lost 9 bases, with 20 bases spanning the gap. Germline V gene lookup returns CDR1 LGHNA and CDR2 YNFKEQ. The CDR3 region is CASSQSPASGGSEQFF. CDR3 DNA sequence: TGTGCCAGCAGCCAAAGTCCGGCATCGGGGGGCAGTGAGCAGTTCTTC.

V and J are TRBV3-1 (or the pseudogene TRBV3-2) and TRBJ2-7; 9 bases agree with TRBD1. Germline V gene data show CDR1 as LGHDT and CDR2 as YNNKEL (reference sequence). The CDR3 length is 18 residues. V lost 0 bases and J lost 6; bases outside the gene matches: 15. The CDR3 DNA reads TGTGCCAGCAGCCAAGAGGGCAAATACGGGACAGGGCACTCCGAGCAGTACTTC. Its protein product is CASSQEGKYGTGHSEQYF.

The DNA of the CDR3 is TGTGCCAGCTCACCCTTAGATTATACAGGGGGCTATGGCTACACCTTC. This encodes CASSPLDYTGGYGYTF. V and J are TRBV18 and TRBJ1-2, with 8 nucleotides matching TRBD1. The V segment lost 3 bases and the J segment 4 bases; nucleotides outside the gene matches: 10. CDR3 size: 16 residues. Germline assignment: CDR1 KGHSH and CDR2 LQKENI.

The chain has TRBV7-2 and TRBJ1-1; D ambiguous. This CDR3 region has 15 residues. Trimming removed 5 bases at V and 1 base at J, with 14 bases between. Germline V gene data show CDR1 as SGHTA and CDR2 as FQGNSA. In DNA form, the CDR3 reads TGTGCCAGCAGCCCATTTACTACAAAGAACACTGAAGCTTTCTTT. This sequence encodes CASSPFTTKNTEAFF.

In this sample, this clone turned up once. For the CDR3, the DNA is TGCGCCAGCAGTCAATCGGGGATGCTTGGTCAAGTGACAGGGACGTCTGGAAACACCATATATTTT. Its protein is CASSQSGMLGQVTGTSGNTIYF. The chain is built from TRBV23-1 and TRBJ1-3; 7 positions match TRBD1. TRBV23-1 is filed as an ORF, its function uncertain. This CDR3 is built from 22 residues. J lost 1 base, V lost 0 bases, and 21 bases had no gene match.

The CDR3 DNA follows: TGTGCCAGCCAAGCGGATGGGGACAGAATGTTTTTT. It translates to CASQADGDRMFF. J is TRBJ1-4 and V is TRBV6-5; TRBD1 agrees at 7 bases. CDR3 length: 12 residues. The V segment lost 8 bases and the J segment 15 bases; nucleotides outside the gene matches: 12. CDR1 MNHEY and CDR2 SVGAGI come from the germline V gene.

The J gene is TRBJ1-1, the V gene TRBV15; D is ambiguous. The CDR3 spans 13 residues. Between the trimmed V and J ends, which lost 7 bases and 1 base, there was a span of 10 bases. Per the germline V gene, CDR1 is LNHNV and CDR2 is YYDKDF (reference sequence). The DNA of the CDR3 is TGTGCCACCAAAGACACACGGAACACTGAAGCTTTCTTT. Its translation: CATKDTRNTEAFF.

The rearrangement links TRBV27 to TRBJ2-7, with D possibly matching TRBD2 (5 bases). The CDR3 is 13 residues long. Germline V gene sequence: CDR1 MNHEY, CDR2 SMNVEV (reference sequence). Deletions cut 3 bases from V and 6 bases from J, with 12 bases between. Here the CDR3 DNA reads TGTGCCAGCAGTTTTGGAGGAGTACGCGAGCAGTACTTC. Its protein is CASSFGGVREQYF.

This chain joins TRBV5-8 and TRBJ1-2, with 8 nucleotides matching TRBD1. The CDR3 sequence is 13 residues long. V shed 7 bases and J 7 bases; nucleotides not matched to a gene: 9. Germline V gene lookup returns CDR1 SGHTS and CDR2 YDEGEE. The CDR3 region is CASGDRGYAGYTF. CDR3 DNA sequence: TGTGCCAGCGGTGACAGGGGTTATGCTGGCTACACCTTC.

The chain carries TRBV11-3 and TRBJ2-1; 12 nucleotides line up with TRBD2. CDR3 length: 16 amino acids. Per the germline V gene, CDR1 is SGHNT and CDR2 is YENEEA. V was pared by 3 bases and J by 3 bases, with 3 bases of the junction left unmatched. CDR3 DNA sequence: TGTGCCAGCAGCTTTAGGACTAGCGGGGTCTACAATGAGCAGTTCTTC. It is translated as CASSFRTSGVYNEQFF. The full variable domain, rest sourced from reference TRBV11-3 and TRBJ2-1, is EAGVVQSPRYKIIEKKQPVAFWCNPISGHNTLYWYLQNLGQGPELLIRYENEEAVDDSQLPKDRFSAERLKGVDSTLKIQPAELGDSAVYLCASSFRTSGVYNEQFFGPGTRLTVL.

The chain is built from TRBV30 and TRBJ1-5, with a tentative D call TRBD1 (6 bases). Trimming shortened V by 3 bases and J by 2 bases, and 8 bases separated the two germline ends. CDR3 length: 13 amino acids. Germline CDR1 GTSNPN, CDR2 SVGIG (reference sequence). CDR3 region: CAWSKGGNQPQHF. DNA of the CDR3: TGTGCCTGGAGCAAGGGGGGCAATCAGCCCCAGCATTTT.

This chain links TRBV5-1 with TRBJ2-7; the D is unclear. The CDR3 covers 14 residues. CDR1 is SGHRS, CDR2 YFSETQ, per germline. V lost 0 bases and J lost 2, with 9 bases in between. This CDR3 is CASSLGVTPYEQYF. The CDR3 DNA reads as TGCGCCAGCAGCTTGGGTGTGACACCCTACGAGCAGTACTTC.

The chain uses TRBV7-8 and TRBJ2-1; the match to TRBD1 covers 7 bases. Germline CDR1 SGHVS, CDR2 FQNEAQ. The CDR3 contains 16 residues. Losses at the gene ends were 1 base for V and 5 bases for J; bases not matched to a gene: 8. This CDR3 reads CASSLGWHRGDNEQFF. Written as DNA, the CDR3 is TGTGCCAGCAGCTTAGGATGGCACAGGGGAGACAATGAGCAGTTCTTC.

The rearrangement joins TRBV23-1 to TRBJ1-5; TRBD1 is a possible D gene (6 bases). TRBV23-1 is filed as an ORF, its function uncertain. CDR3 length: 14 amino acids. Trimming removed 3 bases from V and 9 bases from J, with 15 bases in between. The CDR3 DNA reads TGCGCCAGCAGTCATCCTTACAGGGTGCGGCCCCAGCATTTT. It codes for CASSHPYRVRPQHF.

The V call is TRBV6-5, the J call TRBJ1-1; TRBD1 is a possible D gene (6 bases). CDR1 and CDR2 from the germline V gene are MNHEY and SVGAGI. This CDR3 spans 14 amino acids. Trimming shortened V by 8 bases and J by 4 bases, and 17 bases separated the two germline ends. CDR3 protein: CASLEGGSGTEAFF. The CDR3 nucleotides read TGTGCCAGCCTTGAGGGGGGGAGCGGCACTGAAGCTTTCTTT.

The chain uses TRBV7-3 and TRBJ2-3; 12 bases map to TRBD2. Losses at the gene ends were 0 bases for V and 6 bases for J; bases not matched to a gene: 4. This CDR3 is built from 16 residues. Germline CDR1 SGHTA, CDR2 FQGTGA. DNA of the CDR3: TGTGCCAGCAGCTTAACCCTAGCGGGGGGGATGGATACGCAGTATTTT. This sequence encodes CASSLTLAGGMDTQYF.